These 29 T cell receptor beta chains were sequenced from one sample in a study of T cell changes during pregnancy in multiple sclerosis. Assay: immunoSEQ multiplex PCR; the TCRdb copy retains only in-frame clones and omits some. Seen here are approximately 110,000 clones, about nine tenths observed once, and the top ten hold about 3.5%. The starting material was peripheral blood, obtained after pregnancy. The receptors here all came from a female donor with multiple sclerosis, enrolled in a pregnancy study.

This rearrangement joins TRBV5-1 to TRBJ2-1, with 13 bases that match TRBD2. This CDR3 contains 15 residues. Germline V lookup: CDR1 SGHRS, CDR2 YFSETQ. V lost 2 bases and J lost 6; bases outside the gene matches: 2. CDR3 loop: CASSLRLAGGNEQFF. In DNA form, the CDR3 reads TGCGCCAGCAGCTTAAGACTAGCGGGAGGCAATGAGCAGTTCTTC.

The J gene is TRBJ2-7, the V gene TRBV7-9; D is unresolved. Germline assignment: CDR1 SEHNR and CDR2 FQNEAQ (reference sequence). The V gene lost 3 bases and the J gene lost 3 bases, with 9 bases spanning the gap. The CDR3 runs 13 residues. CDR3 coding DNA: TGTGCCAGCAGCTTTAACCGGGTCTACGAGCAGTACTTC. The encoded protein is CASSFNRVYEQYF.

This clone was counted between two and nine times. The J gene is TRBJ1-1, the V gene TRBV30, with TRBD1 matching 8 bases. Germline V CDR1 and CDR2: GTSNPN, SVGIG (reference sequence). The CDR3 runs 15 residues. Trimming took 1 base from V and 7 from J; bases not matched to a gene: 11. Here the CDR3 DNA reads TGTGCCTGGAGTGAGGCCACAGGGGGACTCGATGAAGCTTTCTTT. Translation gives CAWSEATGGLDEAFF.

The CDR3 loop reads CASSLGQGYFGTEAFF. CDR3 in DNA: TGTGCCAGCAGTTTGGGACAGGGTTATTTCGGCACTGAAGCTTTCTTT. This chain joins TRBV2 and TRBJ1-1; 9 nucleotides line up with TRBD1. The V and J ends lost 5 bases and 4 bases, in that order; junction bases with no gene match: 11. The CDR3 runs 16 residues. The germline V gene encodes CDR1 SNHLY and CDR2 FYNNEI.

This CDR3 is CASSHSLAGETQYF. CDR3 bases: TGTGCCAGCAGCCACTCACTAGCCGGGGAGACCCAGTACTTC. The chain has TRBV7-9 and TRBJ2-5, with D tentatively TRBD2 (6 bases). V was cut by 5 bases and J by 5 bases, with 15 bases left in between. Germline assignment: CDR1 SEHNR and CDR2 FQNEAQ (reference sequence). The CDR3 covers 14 residues.

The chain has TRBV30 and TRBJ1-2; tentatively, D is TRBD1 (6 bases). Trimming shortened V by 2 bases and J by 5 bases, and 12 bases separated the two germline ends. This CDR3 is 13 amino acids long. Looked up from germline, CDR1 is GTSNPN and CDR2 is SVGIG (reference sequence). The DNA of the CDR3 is TGTGCCTGGAGTAAGAACAGGGAGTATGGCTACACCTTC. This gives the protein CAWSKNREYGYTF.

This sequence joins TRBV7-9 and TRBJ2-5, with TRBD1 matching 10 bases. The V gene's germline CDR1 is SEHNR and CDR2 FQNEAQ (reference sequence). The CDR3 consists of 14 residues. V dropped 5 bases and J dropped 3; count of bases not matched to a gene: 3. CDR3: CASSTDRGEETQYF. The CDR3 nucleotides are TGTGCCAGCAGCACGGACAGGGGGGAAGAGACCCAGTACTTC.

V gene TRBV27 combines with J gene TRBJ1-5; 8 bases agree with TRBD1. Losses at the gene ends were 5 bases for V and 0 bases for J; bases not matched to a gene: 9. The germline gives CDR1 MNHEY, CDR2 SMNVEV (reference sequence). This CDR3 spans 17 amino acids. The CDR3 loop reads CASSPRTGPYSNQPQHF. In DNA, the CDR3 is TGTGCCAGCAGTCCGCGGACAGGGCCATATAGCAATCAGCCCCAGCATTTT.

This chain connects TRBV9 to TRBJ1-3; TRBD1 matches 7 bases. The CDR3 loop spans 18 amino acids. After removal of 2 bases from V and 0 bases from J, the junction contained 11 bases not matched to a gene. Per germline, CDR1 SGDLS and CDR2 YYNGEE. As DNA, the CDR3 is TGTGCCAGCAGCGTGAACCAAGCAAGGGGGCCCTCTGGAAACACCATATATTTT. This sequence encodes CASSVNQARGPSGNTIYF. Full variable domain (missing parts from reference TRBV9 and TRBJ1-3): DSGVTQTPKHLITATGQRVTLRCSPRSGDLSVYWYQQSLDQGLQFLIQYYNGEERAKGNILERFSAQQFPDLHSELNLSSLELGDSALYFCASSVNQARGPSGNTIYFGEGSWLTVV.

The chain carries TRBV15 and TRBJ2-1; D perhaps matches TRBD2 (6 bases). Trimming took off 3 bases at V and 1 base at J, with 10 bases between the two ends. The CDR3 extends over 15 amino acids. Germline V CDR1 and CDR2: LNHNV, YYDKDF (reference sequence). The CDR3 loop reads CATSSAGWSYNEQFF. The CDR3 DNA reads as TGTGCCACCAGCAGCGCGGGATGGTCCTACAATGAGCAGTTCTTC.

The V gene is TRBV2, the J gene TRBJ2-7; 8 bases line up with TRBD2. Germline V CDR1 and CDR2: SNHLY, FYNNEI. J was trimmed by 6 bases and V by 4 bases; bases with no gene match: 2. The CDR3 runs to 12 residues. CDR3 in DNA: TGTGCCAGCAGTGGGCTAGCGGGCGAGCAGTACTTC. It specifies CASSGLAGEQYF.

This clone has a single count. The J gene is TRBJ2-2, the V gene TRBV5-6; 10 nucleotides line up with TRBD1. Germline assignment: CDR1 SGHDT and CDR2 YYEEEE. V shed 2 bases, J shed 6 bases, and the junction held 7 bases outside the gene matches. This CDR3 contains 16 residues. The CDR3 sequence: CASSFNPGQGSGELFF. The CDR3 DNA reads TGTGCCAGCAGCTTTAATCCGGGACAGGGGTCCGGGGAGCTGTTTTTT.

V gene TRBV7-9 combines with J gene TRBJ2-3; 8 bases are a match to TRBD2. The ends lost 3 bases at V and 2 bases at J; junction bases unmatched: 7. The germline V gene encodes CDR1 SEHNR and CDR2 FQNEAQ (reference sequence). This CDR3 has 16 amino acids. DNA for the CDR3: TGTGCCAGCAGCTTTCAACTAGCGGCGACCACAGATACGCAGTATTTT. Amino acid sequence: CASSFQLAATTDTQYF. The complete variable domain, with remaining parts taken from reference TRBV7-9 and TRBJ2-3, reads DTGVSQNPRHKITKRGQNVTFRCDPISEHNRLYWYRQTLGQGPEFLTYFQNEAQLEKSRLLSDRFSAERPKGSFSTLEIQRTEQGDSAMYLCASSFQLAATTDTQYFGPGTRLTVL.

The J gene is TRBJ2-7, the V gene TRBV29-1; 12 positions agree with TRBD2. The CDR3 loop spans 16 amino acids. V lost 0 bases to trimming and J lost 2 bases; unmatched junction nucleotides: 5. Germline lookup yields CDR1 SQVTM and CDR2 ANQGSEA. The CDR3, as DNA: TGCAGCGTTGAAGATATGGGACTAGCGGGTACCTACGAGCAGTACTTC. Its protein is CSVEDMGLAGTYEQYF.

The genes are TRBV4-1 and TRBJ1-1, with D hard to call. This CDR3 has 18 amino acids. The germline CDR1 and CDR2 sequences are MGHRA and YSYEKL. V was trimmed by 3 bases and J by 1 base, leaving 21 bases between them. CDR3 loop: CASSHLSGVMGRNTEAFF. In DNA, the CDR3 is TGCGCCAGCAGCCACCTCAGCGGGGTAATGGGTAGGAACACTGAAGCTTTCTTT.

The CDR3 loop reads CASSLAAGSSYNEQFF. The CDR3 nucleotides are TGTGCCAGCAGCTTGGCGGCGGGGAGCTCCTACAATGAGCAGTTCTTC. The rearrangement joins TRBV5-4 to TRBJ2-1; a possible D gene is TRBD2 (6 bases). This CDR3 region has 16 residues. V was clipped by 0 bases and J by 0 bases, with 10 bases between them. Germline V gene sequence: CDR1 SGHNT, CDR2 YYREEE (reference sequence).

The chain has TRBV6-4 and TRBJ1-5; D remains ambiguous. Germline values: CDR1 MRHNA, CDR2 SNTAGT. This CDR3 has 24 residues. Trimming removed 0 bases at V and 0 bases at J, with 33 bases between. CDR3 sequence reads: CASSDSNWLRQRVGRRHSNQPQHF. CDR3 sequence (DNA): TGTGCCAGCAGTGACTCGAATTGGTTAAGGCAGAGGGTGGGCCGCCGTCATAGCAATCAGCCCCAGCATTTT.

The CDR3 DNA follows: TGCGCCAGCAGCTTGGGTCCCAGGAACACTGAAGCTTTCTTT. This translates into CASSLGPRNTEAFF. This chain uses TRBV5-1 with TRBJ1-1; unclear D gene. There are 14 residues in the CDR3. CDR1 SGHRS and CDR2 YFSETQ come from the germline V gene. The ends were cut back, 0 bases at V and 1 base at J, with 7 bases in the middle.

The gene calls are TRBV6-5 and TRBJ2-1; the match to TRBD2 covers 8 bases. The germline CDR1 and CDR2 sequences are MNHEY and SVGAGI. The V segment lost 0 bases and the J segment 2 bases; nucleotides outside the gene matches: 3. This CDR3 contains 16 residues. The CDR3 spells CASSYSSGGPYNEQFF. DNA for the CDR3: TGTGCCAGCAGTTACTCCAGCGGGGGTCCCTACAATGAGCAGTTCTTC.

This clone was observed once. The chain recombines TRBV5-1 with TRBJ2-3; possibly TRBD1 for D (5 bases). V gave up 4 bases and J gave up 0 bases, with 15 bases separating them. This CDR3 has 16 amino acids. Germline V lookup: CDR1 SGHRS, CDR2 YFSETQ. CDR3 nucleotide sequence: TGCGCCAGCAGCCCAAGGCAGGGCTTTAGCACAGATACGCAGTATTTT. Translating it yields CASSPRQGFSTDTQYF.

The CDR3 sequence is CASSARDSYGYTF. CDR3 coding DNA: TGTGCCAGCAGCGCCCGGGACAGCTATGGCTACACCTTC. The V and J genes are TRBV9 and TRBJ1-2; 7 bases line up with TRBD1. The V gene end was trimmed by 3 bases and the J gene end by 4 bases; junction bases not matched to a gene: 3. CDR1 and CDR2 from the germline V gene are SGDLS and YYNGEE. The CDR3 is made up of 13 amino acids.

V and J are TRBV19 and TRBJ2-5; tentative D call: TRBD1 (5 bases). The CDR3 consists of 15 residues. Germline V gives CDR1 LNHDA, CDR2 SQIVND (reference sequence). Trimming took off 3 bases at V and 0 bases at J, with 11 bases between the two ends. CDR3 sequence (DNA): TGTGCCAGTAGTATGGGGCTCGGTAACCAAGAGACCCAGTACTTC. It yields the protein CASSMGLGNQETQYF.

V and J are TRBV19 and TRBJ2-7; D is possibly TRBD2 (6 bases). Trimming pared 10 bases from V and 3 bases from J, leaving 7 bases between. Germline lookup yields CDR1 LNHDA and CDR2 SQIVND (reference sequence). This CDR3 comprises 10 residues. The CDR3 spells CATGDYEQYF. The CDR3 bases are TGTGCCACGGGGGACTACGAGCAGTACTTC.

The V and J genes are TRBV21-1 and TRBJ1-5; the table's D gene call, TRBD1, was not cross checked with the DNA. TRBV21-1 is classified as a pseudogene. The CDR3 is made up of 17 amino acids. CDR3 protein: CASSKARGIYSNQPQHF. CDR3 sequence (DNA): TGTGCCAGCAGCAAAGCCAGGGGGATCTATAGCAATCAGCCCCAGCATTTT.

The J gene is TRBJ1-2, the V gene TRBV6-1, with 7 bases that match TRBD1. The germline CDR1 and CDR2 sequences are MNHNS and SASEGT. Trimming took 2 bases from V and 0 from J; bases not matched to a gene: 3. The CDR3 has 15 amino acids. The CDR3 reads CASSERTGPNYGYTF. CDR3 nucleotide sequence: TGTGCCAGCAGTGAAAGGACAGGACCTAACTATGGCTACACCTTC.

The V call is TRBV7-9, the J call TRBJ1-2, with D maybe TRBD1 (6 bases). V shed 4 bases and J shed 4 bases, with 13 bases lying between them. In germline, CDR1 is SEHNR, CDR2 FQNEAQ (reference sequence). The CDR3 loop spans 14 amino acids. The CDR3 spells CASSSNRDPYGYTF. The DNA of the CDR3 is TGTGCCAGCAGCTCTAACAGGGACCCCTATGGCTACACCTTC.

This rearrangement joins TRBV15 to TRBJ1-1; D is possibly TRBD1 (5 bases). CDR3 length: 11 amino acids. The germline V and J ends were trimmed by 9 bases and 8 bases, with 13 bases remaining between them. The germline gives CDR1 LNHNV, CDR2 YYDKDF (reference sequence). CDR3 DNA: TGTGCCACTCGTTCAGGGTTAGAAGCTTTCTTT. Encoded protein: CATRSGLEAFF.

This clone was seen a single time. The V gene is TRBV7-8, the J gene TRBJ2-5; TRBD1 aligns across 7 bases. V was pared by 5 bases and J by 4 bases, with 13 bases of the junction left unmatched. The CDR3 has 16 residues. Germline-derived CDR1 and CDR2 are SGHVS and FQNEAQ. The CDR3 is CASSLPGTAPRETQYF. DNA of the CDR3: TGTGCCAGCAGCCTACCCGGGACAGCACCGCGAGAGACCCAGTACTTC.

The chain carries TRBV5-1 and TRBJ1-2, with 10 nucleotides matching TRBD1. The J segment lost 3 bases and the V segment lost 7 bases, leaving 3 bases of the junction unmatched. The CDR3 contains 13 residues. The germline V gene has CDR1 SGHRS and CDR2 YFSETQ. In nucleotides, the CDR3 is TGCGCCAGCGGGGACAGGGGAGACTATGGCTACACCTTC. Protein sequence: CASGDRGDYGYTF.